Presented here are 26 T cell receptor beta chains from one specimen sequenced in a study of PD-L1 blockade in urothelial cancer. Stated time point: peripheral blood 6 weeks after treatment start. Profiled with immunoSEQ multiplex PCR; TCRdb holds only in-frame clones, not every one. The data show about 30,000 clones, with 80% to 90% seen just once and approximately 8.1% held by the top ten. The specimen comprised PBMCs, sampled around atezolizumab (anti-PD-L1) treatment. The receptors were gathered from an elderly man with urothelial cancer.

The rearrangement uses TRBV28 and TRBJ2-2; 7 bases are a match to TRBD2. V dropped 6 bases and J dropped 3; count of bases not matched to a gene: 4. This CDR3 region has 14 residues. Germline CDR1 is MDHEN and CDR2 is SYDVKM. CDR3 protein: CASRGGDHTGELFF. The CDR3 nucleotides are TGTGCCAGCAGGGGAGGGGATCACACCGGGGAGCTGTTTTTT. Using reference TRBV28 and TRBJ2-2 for the parts outside the CDR3, the full variable domain is DVKVTQSSRYLVKRTGEKVFLECVQDMDHENMFWYRQDPGLGLRLIYFSYDVKMKEKGDIPEGYSVSREKKERFSLILESASTNQTSMYLCASRGGDHTGELFFGEGSRLTVL.

This chain connects TRBV7-9 to TRBJ1-1, with D hard to call. The CDR3 spans 14 residues. Trimming stripped 1 base from V and 1 base from J, with 7 bases between. The germline gives CDR1 SEHNR, CDR2 FQNEAQ (reference sequence). The CDR3 sequence is CASSLGSGNTEAFF. Here the CDR3 DNA reads TGTGCCAGCAGCTTAGGCTCGGGGAACACTGAAGCTTTCTTT.

This chain links TRBV7-2 with TRBJ2-3, with 7 positions matching TRBD2. CDR1 is SGHTA, CDR2 FQGNSA, per germline. The CDR3 has 15 amino acids. The V gene end was trimmed by 0 bases and the J gene end by 8 bases; junction bases not matched to a gene: 8. As DNA, the CDR3 is TGTGCCAGCAGCTTAGCCACGTCGGGGAGGGGTACGCAGTATTTT. It encodes CASSLATSGRGTQYF.

This chain uses TRBV28 with TRBJ2-5; a possible D gene is TRBD2 (6 bases). Germline CDR1 is MDHEN and CDR2 is SYDVKM. Deletions cut 3 bases from V and 6 bases from J, with 14 bases between. The CDR3 contains 14 residues. The CDR3 is CASSFRDFGQTQYF. The CDR3 nucleotides are TGTGCCAGCAGTTTTCGGGACTTCGGACAGACCCAGTACTTC.

This chain links TRBV28 with TRBJ2-7, with 7 bases lining up with TRBD1. The CDR3 covers 15 residues. The germline V gene encodes CDR1 MDHEN and CDR2 SYDVKM. V was clipped by 2 bases and J by 5 bases; unmatched bases: 9. CDR3 protein: CASSLPDRVMDEQYF. CDR3 coding DNA: TGTGCCAGCAGTTTACCTGACAGGGTGATGGACGAGCAGTACTTC.

Only a few counts were recorded for this clone. The rearrangement joins TRBV19 to TRBJ1-1, with TRBD1 identical over 7 bases. Trimming at V came to 3 bases and at J to 1 base, leaving 2 bases not matched to a gene. CDR3 length: 14 residues. Germline V lookup: CDR1 LNHDA, CDR2 SQIVND (reference sequence). In nucleotides, the CDR3 is TGTGCCAGTAGTATCCCAGGGGGGAACACTGAAGCTTTCTTT. Its protein product is CASSIPGGNTEAFF.

The chain joins TRBV7-2 to TRBJ1-1, with 7 bases aligning to TRBD1. The junction had 3 bases not matched to a gene; V was cut back by 5 bases and J by 0 bases. This CDR3 is 14 amino acids long. Germline values: CDR1 SGHTA, CDR2 FQGNSA. The CDR3 here is CASSPTGMNTEAFF. In DNA, the CDR3 is TGTGCCAGCAGCCCGACAGGGATGAACACTGAAGCTTTCTTT.

This sequence joins TRBV28 and TRBJ2-1; 7 positions agree with TRBD1. The CDR3 is 16 residues long. The germline V gene has CDR1 MDHEN and CDR2 SYDVKM. Losses at the gene ends were 7 bases for V and 2 bases for J; bases not matched to a gene: 11. As DNA, the CDR3 is TGTGCCAGCATCCAGGTCACAGGGGCAACCTACAATGAGCAGTTCTTC. It is translated as CASIQVTGATYNEQFF.

V is TRBV10-3 and J is TRBJ2-1; TRBD2 agrees at 15 bases. The CDR3 has 20 amino acids. CDR1 and CDR2 from the germline V gene are ENHRY and SYGVKD. J was trimmed by 1 base and V by 3 bases; bases with no gene match: 10. The DNA of the CDR3 is TGTGCCATCAGTGACAGGGGGACTAGCGGGAGGCCCCGGTCCTACAATGAGCAGTTCTTC. Its protein product is CAISDRGTSGRPRSYNEQFF.

The chain joins TRBV6-1 to TRBJ1-2; D uncertain. The CDR3 spans 13 residues. Germline V gene data show CDR1 as MNHNS and CDR2 as SASEGT. The V and J ends lost 8 bases and 2 bases respectively, with 12 bases between them. The CDR3 spells CASVPRVNYGYTF. Here the CDR3 DNA reads TGTGCCAGCGTCCCACGAGTAAACTATGGCTACACCTTC.

This chain connects TRBV2 to TRBJ2-7; D perhaps matches TRBD1 (6 bases). CDR3 length equals 15 residues. V was cut by 0 bases and J by 5 bases, with 14 bases left in between. In germline, CDR1 is SNHLY, CDR2 FYNNEI. The chain's CDR3 is CASSEAAQGVNEQYF. For the CDR3, the DNA is TGTGCCAGCAGTGAAGCTGCACAGGGTGTAAACGAGCAGTACTTC.

This clone appeared once. The chain employs TRBV11-2 and TRBJ2-5, with 7 bases fitting TRBD2. The V gene's germline CDR1 is SGHAT and CDR2 FQNNGV. V lost 1 base, J lost 7 bases, and 9 bases stayed unmatched. The CDR3 runs 15 residues. In DNA, the CDR3 is TGTGCCAGCAGCTTAGTGGGGCGGGAGAGGGGGACCCAGTACTTC. As protein: CASSLVGRERGTQYF.

The rearrangement joins TRBV7-6 to TRBJ2-2, with TRBD2 identical over 9 bases. The CDR3 loop spans 16 amino acids. The V and J ends lost 8 bases and 0 bases, in that order; junction bases with no gene match: 7. CDR1 SGHVS and CDR2 FNYEAQ come from the germline V gene. The CDR3 DNA reads as TGTGCCAGCGGTCGGGGCGGGAGGGCGAACACCGGGGAGCTGTTTTTT. It yields the protein CASGRGGRANTGELFF.

This sequence joins TRBV5-5 and TRBJ2-3; 9 bases are a match to TRBD1. The CDR3 loop spans 16 amino acids. V was clipped by 4 bases and J by 6 bases; unmatched bases: 12. Germline V gene sequence: CDR1 SGHKS, CDR2 YYEKEE (reference sequence). In DNA form, the CDR3 reads TGTGCCAGCAGCGTCCAGCCGGGACAGGGATTTGATACGCAGTATTTT. Its protein product is CASSVQPGQGFDTQYF.

This chain links TRBV2 with TRBJ2-5; 12 nucleotides match TRBD1. J was trimmed by 5 bases and V by 6 bases; bases with no gene match: 4. The CDR3 runs 14 residues. From germline, CDR1 is SNHLY and CDR2 FYNNEI. For the CDR3, the DNA is TGTGCCAGCAGAGGGACAGGGGGCTCGGAGACCCAGTACTTC. Its translation: CASRGTGGSETQYF.

This rearrangement joins TRBV7-7 to TRBJ2-7; 8 bases align to TRBD2. CDR1 and CDR2 from the germline V gene are SSHAT and FNYEAQ (reference sequence). The CDR3 runs to 14 residues. Trimming cost V 1 base and J 3 bases; bases outside gene matches: 2. The CDR3 spells CASSLGRGDYEQYF. The DNA of the CDR3 is TGTGCCAGCAGCTTAGGGCGGGGGGACTACGAGCAGTACTTC.

The chain couples TRBV21-1 to TRBJ2-1; the tabulated D call, TRBD2, remains unverified against the DNA. TRBV21-1 is labeled a pseudogene. The length of the CDR3 is 18 residues. The CDR3 is CASSKGGTSGRFWDEQFF. CDR3 sequence (DNA): TGTGCCAGCAGCAAAGGAGGGACTAGCGGGAGATTTTGGGATGAGCAGTTCTTC.

This chain links TRBV7-2 with TRBJ2-1, with 12 bases lining up with TRBD2. V lost 3 bases and J lost 9; bases outside the gene matches: 6. This CDR3 is built from 15 residues. CDR1 is SGHTA and CDR2 is FQGNSA in the germline V gene. In DNA, the CDR3 is TGTGCCAGCAGCTTTGGACTAGCGGGAAGAGGTGAGCAGTTCTTC. Amino acids: CASSFGLAGRGEQFF.

This clone was counted a single time. Within the sample, other DNA sequences also encode this same CDR3. CDR3 residues: CASSSGTGGVETQYF. The CDR3 nucleotides read TGTGCCAGCAGTTCCGGGACAGGGGGCGTGGAGACCCAGTACTTC. This sequence joins TRBV27 and TRBJ2-5, with TRBD1 matching over 12 bases. This CDR3 contains 15 residues. Germline V gene data show CDR1 as MNHEY and CDR2 as SMNVEV (reference sequence). V was pared by 4 bases and J by 5 bases, with 5 bases of the junction left unmatched.

The gene calls are TRBV10-2 and TRBJ2-7, with 11 bases aligning to TRBD2. The CDR3 has 14 amino acids. CDR1 is WSHSY, CDR2 SAAADI, per germline. The ends lost 2 bases at V and 8 bases at J; junction bases unmatched: 5. CDR3 DNA sequence: TGCGCCAGCAGTGAGGTAGCGGGAGGGAGTAAGCAGTACTTC. Translated, it gives CASSEVAGGSKQYF.

The chain joins TRBV6-6 to TRBJ2-1; 9 bases agree with TRBD2. From germline, CDR1 is MNHNY and CDR2 SVGAGI (reference sequence). The V segment lost 5 bases and the J segment 0 bases; nucleotides outside the gene matches: 2. The CDR3 runs to 15 residues. The CDR3 DNA is TGTGCCAGCAGTATACTAGCGGGCTCCTACAATGAGCAGTTCTTC. It codes for CASSILAGSYNEQFF.

The chain employs TRBV6-5 and TRBJ1-1, with D perhaps matching TRBD1 (5 bases). Trimming pared 5 bases from V and 5 bases from J, leaving 18 bases between. This CDR3 comprises 15 residues. Germline lookup yields CDR1 MNHEY and CDR2 SVGAGI. Here the CDR3 DNA reads TGTGCCAGCAGTCCCGAGTGGGGCCCTGGGACTGAAGCTTTCTTT. Protein: CASSPEWGPGTEAFF.

This clone was observed once. V and J are TRBV21-1 and TRBJ2-1; TRBD2 is the table's D call, not checked against the DNA. TRBV21-1 is noted as a pseudogene. This CDR3 spans 19 amino acids. CDR3 DNA sequence: TGTGCCAGCAGCAAAGCGCCTATCTCTAGCGGGACCTCCTACAATGAGCAGTTCTTC. Its protein product is CASSKAPISSGTSYNEQFF.

This clone appeared once. The V gene is TRBV19, the J gene TRBJ1-1; 7 bases are a match to TRBD1. After removal of 5 bases from V and 1 base from J, the junction contained 7 bases not matched to a gene. CDR1 LNHDA and CDR2 SQIVND come from the germline V gene (reference sequence). The CDR3 extends over 15 amino acids. DNA for the CDR3: TGTGCCAGTAGTCCCCGACAGGGAAAGAACACTGAAGCTTTCTTT. Protein sequence: CASSPRQGKNTEAFF.

The genes are TRBV30 and TRBJ2-1, with 11 bases identical to TRBD1. Trimming cost V 2 bases and J 7 bases; bases outside gene matches: 7. The CDR3 is 15 amino acids. Germline V gene sequence: CDR1 GTSNPN, CDR2 SVGIG (reference sequence). The DNA for the CDR3 is TGTGCCTGGAGTCAGGGACAGGGGGTTGGGAATGAGCAGTTCTTC. It codes for CAWSQGQGVGNEQFF.

The CDR3 bases are TGCGCCAGCAGCATCTCCTCCTACGAGCAGTACTTC. Its translation is CASSISSYEQYF. The chain uses TRBV5-1 and TRBJ2-7; D not certain. The CDR3 is made up of 12 amino acids. With 4 bases removed from V and 0 bases from J, the gap between germline ends came to 5 bases. Looked up from germline, CDR1 is SGHRS and CDR2 is YFSETQ.